The rows below give T cell receptor beta chains drawn from one sample of a study of early T cells in non-severe SARS-CoV-2 infection. A single record per CDR3 protein comes from TCRdb applying MiXCR to the 5' RACE reads. The sample has 85,000 to 90,000 distinct CDR3 sequences, approximately 14% seen once. The sample comprised whole blood. The origin of the receptors is an adult who was a healthcare worker with PCR-confirmed SARS-CoV-2 infection or an uninfected control (not recorded which). Each CDR3 is given with its conserved first and last residue. The order of the fields is clone size, V gene, J gene, CDR3 length, D gene, CDR3 protein, CDR3 DNA. The D gene is left open where the match is weak. Clone size is stated in some rows and not others, as once, few, many or a class when expanded.

-	TRBV7-8	TRBJ1-4	15	TRBD1	CASSATTGGSFGLFF	TGTGCCAGCAGCGCAACGACAGGGGGATCTTTCGGACTGTTTTTT
-	TRBV24-1	TRBJ2-3	15	TRBD2	CATGIVRGGTDTQYF	TGTGCCACCGGTATCGTGAGGGGAGGGACAGATACGCAGTATTTT
few	TRBV3-1	TRBJ2-3	18	TRBD2	CASSQVRTRGGRTDTQYF	TGTGCCAGCAGCCAAGTCAGGACTCGGGGGGGCCGCACAGATACGCAGTATTTT
-	TRBV30	TRBJ1-3	12	-	CAWTVGMNTIYF	TGTGCCTGGACCGTCGGTATGAACACCATATATTTT
few	TRBV7-2	TRBJ1-3	16	-	CASSLVGAHSGNTIYF	TGTGCCAGCAGCTTAGTGGGAGCGCACTCTGGAAACACCATATATTTT
few	TRBV3-1	TRBJ2-3	15	-	CASTARGGADLGQYF	TGTGCCAGCACCGCAAGAGGGGGGGCCGATTTGGGGCAGTATTTT
few	TRBV20-1	TRBJ2-4	19	TRBD2	CSARNLGTSGAAAKNIQYF	TGCAGTGCTAGGAACCTCGGGACTAGCGGGGCCGCAGCCAAAAACATTCAGTACTTC
-	TRBV12-3/TRBV12-4	TRBJ2-4	16	TRBD2	CASSPPTGGAKNIQYF	TGTGCCAGCAGTCCTCCAACCGGGGGGGCCAAAAACATTCAGTACTTC
few	TRBV5-4	TRBJ2-1	16	-	CASSWGTEPNYNEQFF	TGTGCCAGCAGCTGGGGGACGGAACCAAACTACAATGAGCAGTTCTTC
many	TRBV20-1	TRBJ2-3	17	-	CPAGGAGASPSTDTQYF	TGCCCTGCGGGTGGGGCGGGGGCGTCTCCTAGCACAGATACGCAGTATTTT
-	TRBV2	TRBJ1-5	15	-	CASSVTLQLNQPQHF	TGTGCCAGCAGTGTAACGTTACAGCTCAATCAGCCCCAGCATTTT
-	TRBV11-2	TRBJ1-3	15	-	CASRPGHHSGNTIYF	TGTGCCAGCCGCCCCGGACACCACTCTGGAAACACCATATATTTT
-	TRBV7-2	TRBJ2-3	16	-	CVSSLVVGHSTDTQYF	TGTGTCAGCAGCTTAGTGGTAGGACACAGCACAGATACGCAGTATTTT
-	TRBV20-1	TRBJ1-6	14	-	CSARSGLDNSPLHF	TGCAGTGCTAGAAGCGGATTGGATAATTCACCCCTCCACTTT
few	TRBV3-1	TRBJ2-4	17	-	CASSQAAAADGQNIQYF	TGTGCCAGCAGCCAAGCTGCGGCAGCGGACGGACAAAACATTCAGTACTTC
-	TRBV7-6	TRBJ1-4	15	TRBD1	CASSFPGTGVEKLFF	TGTGCCAGCAGCTTCCCCGGGACAGGGGTGGAAAAACTGTTTTTT
few	TRBV6-6	TRBJ1-4	15	TRBD1	CATTGGTDKNEKLFF	TGTGCCACCACGGGAGGGACAGACAAGAATGAAAAACTGTTTTTT
-	TRBV27	TRBJ2-3	18	-	CASRRRYEGTSSTDTQYF	TGTGCCAGCAGACGTCGTTATGAGGGGACTTCTAGCACAGATACGCAGTATTTT
few	TRBV5-1	TRBJ1-1	17	TRBD1	CASSLDRGTGEGTEAFF	TGCGCCAGCAGCTTGGATCGCGGGACAGGGGAAGGCACTGAAGCTTTCTTT
many	TRBV20-1	TRBJ2-5	16	TRBD2	CSARMSSGGVEETQYF	TGCAGTGCTAGAATGTCTAGCGGGGGGGTGGAAGAGACCCAGTACTTC
many	TRBV7-2	TRBJ2-3	16	-	CASSLGGGFGTDTQYF	TGTGCCAGCAGCTTGGGGGGGGGCTTCGGCACAGATACGCAGTATTTT
-	TRBV27	TRBJ2-5	16	TRBD2	CASSSLAGRGVETQYF	TGTGCCAGCAGTTCCTTAGCGGGAAGAGGTGTTGAGACCCAGTACTTC
-	TRBV28	TRBJ1-1	17	-	CASSNRPRDGLDTEAFF	TGTGCCAGCAGCAACCGGCCCAGGGATGGATTGGACACTGAAGCTTTCTTT
many	TRBV20-1	TRBJ1-1	13	-	CSARLGMNTEAFF	TGCAGTGCTAGGCTTGGCATGAACACTGAAGCTTTCTTT
once	TRBV20-1	TRBJ1-6	13	TRBD1	CSARGDRYSPLHF	TGCAGTGCTAGGGGGGACAGGTATTCACCCCTCCACTTT
few	TRBV6-5	TRBJ1-6	17	-	CASSLQGQSSYNSPLHF	TGTGCCAGCAGTCTGCAGGGGCAGAGCTCCTATAATTCACCCCTCCACTTT
many	TRBV29-1	TRBJ1-1	14	-	CSVKQGSYSTEAFF	TGCAGCGTGAAACAGGGTTCGTATAGCACTGAAGCTTTCTTT
-	TRBV9	TRBJ1-2	17	-	CASSGYLAPGRNYGYTF	TGTGCCAGCAGCGGATATTTGGCACCCGGGAGGAACTATGGCTACACCTTC